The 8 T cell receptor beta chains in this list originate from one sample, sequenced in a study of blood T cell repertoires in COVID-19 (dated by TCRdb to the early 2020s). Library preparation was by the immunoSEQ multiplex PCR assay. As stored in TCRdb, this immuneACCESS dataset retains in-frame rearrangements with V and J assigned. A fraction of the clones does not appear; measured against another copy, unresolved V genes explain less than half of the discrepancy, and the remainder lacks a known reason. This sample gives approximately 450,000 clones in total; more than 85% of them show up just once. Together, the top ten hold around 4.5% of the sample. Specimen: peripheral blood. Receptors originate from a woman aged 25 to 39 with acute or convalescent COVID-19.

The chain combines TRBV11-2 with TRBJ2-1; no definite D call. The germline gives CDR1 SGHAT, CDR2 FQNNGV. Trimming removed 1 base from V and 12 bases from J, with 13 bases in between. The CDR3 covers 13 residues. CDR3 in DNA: TGTGCCAGCAGCTTAGTTGAATTGGCAGGGCAGTTCTTC. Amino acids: CASSLVELAGQFF.

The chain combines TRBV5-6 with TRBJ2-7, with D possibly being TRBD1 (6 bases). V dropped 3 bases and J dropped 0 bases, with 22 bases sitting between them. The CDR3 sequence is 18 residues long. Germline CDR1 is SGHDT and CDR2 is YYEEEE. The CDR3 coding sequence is TGTGCCAGCAGCTCCCCACCATCTACGGGACAAGCCTCCTACGAGCAGTACTTC. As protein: CASSSPPSTGQASYEQYF. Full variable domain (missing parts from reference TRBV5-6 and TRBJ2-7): DAGVTQSPTHLIKTRGQQVTLRCSPKSGHDTVSWYQQALGQGPQFIFQYYEEEERQRGNFPDRFSGHQFPNYSSELNVNALLLGDSALYLCASSSPPSTGQASYEQYFGPGTRLTVT.

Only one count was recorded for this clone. The CDR3 sequence is CASSYSRQVGDTEAFF. The DNA for the CDR3 is TGTGCCAGCAGTTACTCCAGACAGGTGGGGGACACTGAAGCTTTCTTT. The chain combines TRBV6-2 or TRBV6-3 with TRBJ1-1, with D maybe TRBD1 (6 bases). Germline V CDR1 and CDR2: MNHEY, SVGEGT. Between the trimmed V and J ends, which lost 0 bases and 3 bases, there was a span of 14 bases. The CDR3 runs to 16 residues.

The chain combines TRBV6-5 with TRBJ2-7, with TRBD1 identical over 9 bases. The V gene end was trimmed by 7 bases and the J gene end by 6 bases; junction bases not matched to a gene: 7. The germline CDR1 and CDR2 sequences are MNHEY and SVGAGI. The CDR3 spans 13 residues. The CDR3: CASTGTGSGEQYF. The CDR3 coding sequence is TGTGCCAGCACCGGGACAGGGAGCGGCGAGCAGTACTTC.

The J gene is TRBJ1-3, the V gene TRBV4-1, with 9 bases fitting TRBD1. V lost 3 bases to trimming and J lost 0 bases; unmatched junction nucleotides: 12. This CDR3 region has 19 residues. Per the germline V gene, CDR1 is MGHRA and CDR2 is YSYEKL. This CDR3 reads CASSQAGTGSKSSGNTIYF. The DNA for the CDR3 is TGCGCCAGCAGCCAGGCCGGGACAGGGTCGAAGAGCTCTGGAAACACCATATATTTT.

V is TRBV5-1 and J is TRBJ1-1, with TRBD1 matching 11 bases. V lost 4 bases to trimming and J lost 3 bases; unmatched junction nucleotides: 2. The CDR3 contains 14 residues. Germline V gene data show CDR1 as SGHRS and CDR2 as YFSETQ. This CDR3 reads CASSRDRGDTEAFF. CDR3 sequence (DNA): TGCGCCAGCAGCCGGGACAGGGGGGACACTGAAGCTTTCTTT.

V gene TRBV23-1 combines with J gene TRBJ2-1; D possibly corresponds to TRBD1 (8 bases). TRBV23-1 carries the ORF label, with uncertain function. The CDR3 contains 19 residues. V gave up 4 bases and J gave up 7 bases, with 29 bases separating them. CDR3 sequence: CASSPRGTGAVGGKNEQFF. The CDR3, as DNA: TGCGCCAGCAGTCCTAGAGGGACAGGAGCCGTGGGGGGGAAGAATGAGCAGTTCTTC.

The CDR3 loop is CASTAGPNTEAFF. The DNA of the CDR3 is TGTGCCAGCACGGCGGGGCCGAACACTGAAGCTTTCTTT. This rearrangement joins TRBV9 to TRBJ1-1; a weak D match, TRBD1 (5 bases). V was cut by 6 bases and J by 1 base, with 10 bases left in between. The CDR3 runs 13 residues. Germline assignment: CDR1 SGDLS and CDR2 YYNGEE. Complete variable domain (other parts from reference TRBV9 and TRBJ1-1): DSGVTQTPKHLITATGQRVTLRCSPRSGDLSVYWYQQSLDQGLQFLIQYYNGEERAKGNILERFSAQQFPDLHSELNLSSLELGDSALYFCASTAGPNTEAFFGQGTRLTVV.